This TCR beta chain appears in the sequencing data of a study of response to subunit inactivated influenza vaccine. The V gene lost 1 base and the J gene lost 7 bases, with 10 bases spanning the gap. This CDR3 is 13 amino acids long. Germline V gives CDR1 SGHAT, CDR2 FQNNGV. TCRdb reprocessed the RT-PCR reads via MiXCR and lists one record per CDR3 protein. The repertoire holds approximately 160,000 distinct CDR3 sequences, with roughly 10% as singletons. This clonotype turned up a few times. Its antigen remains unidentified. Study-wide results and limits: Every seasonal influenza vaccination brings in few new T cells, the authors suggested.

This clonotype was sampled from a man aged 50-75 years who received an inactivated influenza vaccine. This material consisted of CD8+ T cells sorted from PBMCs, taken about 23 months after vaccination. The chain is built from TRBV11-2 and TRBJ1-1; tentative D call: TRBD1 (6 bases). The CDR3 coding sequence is TGTGCCAGCAGCTTAGTAGGGGGGATTGAAGCTTTCTTT. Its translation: CASSLVGGIEAFF.